This T cell receptor (beta chain) was recovered during a study of shared clonotypes between healthy human individuals. At the level of the study: With ages of 18 to 49, the donors were a couple of women and a few men. Study results and caveats: A small donor pool kept down the genetic and exposure-history diversity that was represented.

Every one of the donors was a Caucasian adult that lived in Nashville, Tennessee. CD4+ cells yielded CD45RA+ naive and CD45RA-negative memory subsets. Only in-frame clones appear in the TCRdb table, and some are missing; sequencing was by immunoSEQ multiplex PCR. Of about 680,000 clones detected, approximately 79% appear once; the ten largest clones hold 1.5% to 2%. V was clipped by 3 bases and J by 0 bases, with 12 bases between them. The CDR3 length is 15 residues. Germline CDR1 reads SQVTM; CDR2 reads ANQGSEA. On this clone: Antigen unknown.

The TCR sequence derives from a woman in her 30s in good health. The sample was memory CD4+ T cells sorted from blood. Stated subset: CD45RA-negative fraction. This chain links TRBV29-1 with TRBJ2-1; D possibly corresponds to TRBD2 (6 bases). This CDR3 is CSVDDLASSYNEQFF. DNA for the CDR3: TGCAGCGTTGATGACCTAGCGAGCTCCTACAATGAGCAGTTCTTC.